Listed below are T cell receptor beta chains from one sample, sequenced in a study of T-cell memory formation after mild COVID-19. TCRdb analysed the 5' RACE reads with MiXCR anew, one entry per CDR3 protein. The table includes about 39,000 distinct CDR3 sequences, 5.5% to 7% detected once. Sequencing used PBMCs or a T cell subset sorted from them (not recorded which). These receptors all come from an adult who had mild COVID-19 (a few samples of this study predate the infection). Cell type and time point are not known. CDR3s include the opening cysteine and the closing phenylalanine or tryptophan. The D gene is left open where the match is weak. Only some rows state a clone size, as once, few, many or a class for expanded clones.

D gene: -
J gene: TRBJ1-3
clone size: many
V gene: TRBV27
CDR3 protein: CASSQDYRISGNTIYF
CDR3 DNA: TGTGCCAGCAGCCAAGATTACAGGATCTCTGGAAACACCATATATTTT

D gene: TRBD1
J gene: TRBJ1-2
clone size: -
V gene: TRBV20-1
CDR3 protein: CSAPGQGYYGYTF
CDR3 DNA: TGCAGTGCTCCCGGACAGGGGTACTATGGCTACACCTTC

D gene: -
J gene: TRBJ2-5
clone size: many
V gene: TRBV4-1
CDR3 protein: CASSQGPVRETQYF
CDR3 DNA: TGCGCCAGCAGCCAGGGTCCTGTTAGAGAGACCCAGTACTTC

D gene: TRBD1
J gene: TRBJ1-1
clone size: -
V gene: TRBV3-1
CDR3 protein: CASSRGQGSTEAFF
CDR3 DNA: TGTGCCAGCAGCCGCGGACAGGGGAGTACTGAAGCTTTCTTT

D gene: -
J gene: TRBJ1-1
clone size: many
V gene: TRBV3-1
CDR3 protein: CASSSFYRVGTEAFF
CDR3 DNA: TGTGCCAGCAGCTCCTTCTACCGGGTGGGCACTGAAGCTTTCTTT

D gene: -
J gene: TRBJ2-7
clone size: few
V gene: TRBV3-1
CDR3 protein: CASSHQGMHEQYF
CDR3 DNA: TGTGCCAGCAGCCACCAGGGGATGCACGAGCAGTACTTC

D gene: -
J gene: TRBJ2-7
clone size: many
V gene: TRBV30
CDR3 protein: CAWSVPPWDF
CDR3 DNA: TGTGCCTGGAGTGTACCCCCGTGGGACTTC

D gene: TRBD1
J gene: TRBJ1-6
clone size: many
V gene: TRBV29-1
CDR3 protein: CSVRDRGKNSPLHF
CDR3 DNA: TGCAGCGTCCGGGACAGGGGAAAAAATTCACCCCTCCACTTT

D gene: TRBD2
J gene: TRBJ2-3
clone size: few
V gene: TRBV7-3
CDR3 protein: CASSLNSGRVSDTQYF
CDR3 DNA: TGTGCCAGCAGCTTAAATAGCGGGAGGGTTTCAGATACGCAGTATTTT

D gene: TRBD1
J gene: TRBJ1-2
clone size: many
V gene: TRBV7-9
CDR3 protein: CASSLAGRQGNGYTF
CDR3 DNA: TGTGCCAGCAGCTTAGCGGGAAGACAGGGAAACGGCTACACCTTC

D gene: TRBD2
J gene: TRBJ2-7
clone size: -
V gene: TRBV18
CDR3 protein: CASSPLSAAGDVEQYF
CDR3 DNA: TGTGCCAGCTCACCTCTGTCTGCAGCGGGAGACGTCGAGCAGTACTTC

D gene: -
J gene: TRBJ1-2
clone size: -
V gene: TRBV12-3/TRBV12-4
CDR3 protein: CASSPYDNYGYTF
CDR3 DNA: TGTGCCAGCAGTCCCTATGATAACTATGGCTACACCTTC

D gene: TRBD1
J gene: TRBJ1-1
clone size: -
V gene: TRBV18
CDR3 protein: CASSQTTGKVDTEAFF
CDR3 DNA: TGTGCCAGCTCACAGACGACAGGGAAGGTGGACACTGAAGCTTTCTTT

D gene: -
J gene: TRBJ2-1
clone size: -
V gene: TRBV9
CDR3 protein: CASSGIAVDEQFF
CDR3 DNA: TGTGCCAGCAGCGGCATAGCGGTGGATGAGCAGTTCTTC

D gene: TRBD2
J gene: TRBJ2-1
clone size: -
V gene: TRBV11-2
CDR3 protein: CASSLASGGVNEQFF
CDR3 DNA: TGTGCCAGCAGCTTAGCTAGCGGGGGTGTGAATGAGCAGTTCTTC

D gene: -
J gene: TRBJ2-2
clone size: many
V gene: TRBV4-2
CDR3 protein: CASSQAWGVGTGELFF
CDR3 DNA: TGTGCCAGCAGCCAAGCTTGGGGGGTGGGCACCGGGGAGCTGTTTTTT

D gene: TRBD2
J gene: TRBJ2-2
clone size: many
V gene: TRBV11-2
CDR3 protein: CASSRISGGARSNTGELFF
CDR3 DNA: TGTGCCAGCAGCCGAATTAGCGGGGGGGCAAGGTCGAACACCGGGGAGCTGTTTTTT

D gene: TRBD1
J gene: TRBJ2-6
clone size: many
V gene: TRBV15
CDR3 protein: CATSVGQGFSGANVLTF
CDR3 DNA: TGTGCCACCAGCGTCGGACAGGGGTTCTCTGGGGCCAACGTCCTGACTTTC

D gene: TRBD1
J gene: TRBJ2-3
clone size: few
V gene: TRBV15
CDR3 protein: CATSTGQGPSTDTQYF
CDR3 DNA: TGTGCCACCAGCACGGGACAGGGCCCGAGCACAGATACGCAGTATTTT

D gene: TRBD2
J gene: TRBJ2-3
clone size: many
V gene: TRBV6-5
CDR3 protein: CASSLAGGTDTQYF
CDR3 DNA: TGTGCCAGCAGCCTAGCGGGGGGCACAGATACGCAGTATTTT

D gene: -
J gene: TRBJ1-1
clone size: many
V gene: TRBV6-5
CDR3 protein: CASSLRGREAFF
CDR3 DNA: TGTGCCAGCAGCCTCCGGGGGAGGGAGGCTTTCTTT

D gene: -
J gene: TRBJ2-7
clone size: few
V gene: TRBV18
CDR3 protein: CASSPPTGTGLSYEQYF
CDR3 DNA: TGTGCCAGCTCACCACCGACCGGTACGGGACTCTCCTACGAGCAGTACTTC

D gene: TRBD1
J gene: TRBJ1-2
clone size: -
V gene: TRBV10-3
CDR3 protein: CAISGQGDYGYTF
CDR3 DNA: TGTGCCATCAGTGGACAGGGGGACTATGGCTACACCTTC

D gene: -
J gene: TRBJ2-5
clone size: -
V gene: TRBV27
CDR3 protein: CASRQGPGETQYF
CDR3 DNA: TGTGCCAGCAGACAGGGTCCAGGGGAGACCCAGTACTTC

D gene: -
J gene: TRBJ2-7
clone size: -
V gene: TRBV16
CDR3 protein: CASSISPLYEQYF
CDR3 DNA: TGTGCCAGCAGCATTTCACCCCTCTACGAGCAGTACTTC

D gene: -
J gene: TRBJ2-5
clone size: few
V gene: TRBV6-1
CDR3 protein: CASSRAIGKETQYF
CDR3 DNA: TGTGCCAGCAGTAGAGCTATCGGCAAAGAGACCCAGTACTTC

D gene: -
J gene: TRBJ2-3
clone size: -
V gene: TRBV7-7
CDR3 protein: CASSSGLSSTDTQYF
CDR3 DNA: TGTGCTAGCAGCTCGGGACTTTCGAGCACAGATACGCAGTATTTT

D gene: TRBD2
J gene: TRBJ2-5
clone size: -
V gene: TRBV5-4
CDR3 protein: CASSLVGGGETQYF
CDR3 DNA: TGTGCCAGCAGCTTGGTGGGCGGGGGAGAGACCCAGTACTTC

D gene: -
J gene: TRBJ1-6
clone size: many
V gene: TRBV3-1
CDR3 protein: CASSTPDSYNSPLHF
CDR3 DNA: TGTGCCAGCAGCACGCCAGATTCCTATAATTCACCCCTCCACTTT

D gene: -
J gene: TRBJ2-2
clone size: many
V gene: TRBV24-1
CDR3 protein: CATSDLKLNTGELFF
CDR3 DNA: TGTGCCACCAGTGACCTCAAGTTGAACACCGGGGAGCTGTTTTTT

D gene: -
J gene: TRBJ1-2
clone size: -
V gene: TRBV11-2
CDR3 protein: CASSPYRNNYGYTF
CDR3 DNA: TGTGCCAGCAGCCCCTACAGAAATAACTATGGCTACACCTTC

D gene: -
J gene: TRBJ1-2
clone size: few
V gene: TRBV7-9
CDR3 protein: CASSPGPTNYGYTF
CDR3 DNA: TGTGCCAGCAGCCCGGGACCTACCAACTATGGCTACACCTTC

D gene: -
J gene: TRBJ2-1
clone size: many
V gene: TRBV6-5
CDR3 protein: CASSRSWNKDNEQFF
CDR3 DNA: TGTGCCAGCAGTCGCTCGTGGAATAAGGACAATGAGCAGTTCTTC

D gene: -
J gene: TRBJ2-7
clone size: many
V gene: TRBV7-2
CDR3 protein: CASSYQRGSSYEQYF
CDR3 DNA: TGTGCCAGCAGCTATCAACGAGGGAGCTCCTACGAGCAGTACTTC

D gene: -
J gene: TRBJ1-2
clone size: -
V gene: TRBV7-2
CDR3 protein: CASSLGTANYGYTF
CDR3 DNA: TGTGCCAGCAGCTTAGGGACGGCTAACTATGGCTACACCTTC

D gene: -
J gene: TRBJ1-4
clone size: few
V gene: TRBV4-3
CDR3 protein: CASRDGHRSNEKLFF
CDR3 DNA: TGCGCCAGCAGAGATGGACACCGGTCTAATGAAAAACTGTTTTTT

D gene: TRBD1
J gene: TRBJ1-2
clone size: -
V gene: TRBV4-1
CDR3 protein: CASSQGADRGHGYTF
CDR3 DNA: TGCGCCAGCAGCCAAGGGGCGGACAGGGGCCATGGCTACACCTTC

D gene: -
J gene: TRBJ2-3
clone size: many
V gene: TRBV5-5
CDR3 protein: CASSLDGQLTDTQYF
CDR3 DNA: TGTGCCAGCAGCTTAGATGGACAGCTCACAGATACGCAGTATTTT

D gene: TRBD2
J gene: TRBJ2-5
clone size: many
V gene: TRBV18
CDR3 protein: CASSPLAAGVTRGETQYF
CDR3 DNA: TGTGCCAGCTCACCATTAGCAGCGGGAGTTACCAGAGGGGAGACCCAGTACTTC

D gene: -
J gene: TRBJ2-7
clone size: -
V gene: TRBV15
CDR3 protein: CATSRDPLNEQYF
CDR3 DNA: TGTGCCACCAGCAGAGACCCTTTGAACGAGCAGTACTTC

D gene: TRBD1
J gene: TRBJ1-1
clone size: many
V gene: TRBV12-3/TRBV12-4
CDR3 protein: CASSSGTGNTEAFF
CDR3 DNA: TGTGCCAGCAGTTCTGGGACAGGGAACACTGAAGCTTTCTTT

D gene: TRBD2
J gene: TRBJ2-2
clone size: few
V gene: TRBV18
CDR3 protein: CASSPAAGGTGELFF
CDR3 DNA: TGTGCCAGCTCACCGGCCGCGGGGGGAACCGGGGAGCTGTTTTTT

D gene: TRBD1
J gene: TRBJ2-1
clone size: many
V gene: TRBV4-2
CDR3 protein: CASSLEGQALGGEQFF
CDR3 DNA: TGTGCCAGCAGCCTCGAGGGACAGGCCCTGGGAGGTGAGCAGTTCTTC

D gene: TRBD1
J gene: TRBJ1-1
clone size: many
V gene: TRBV3-1
CDR3 protein: CASSQAPQGREAFF
CDR3 DNA: TGTGCCAGCAGCCAAGCTCCACAGGGGAGGGAAGCTTTCTTT

D gene: -
J gene: TRBJ2-4
clone size: many
V gene: TRBV27
CDR3 protein: CASSFYSDNIQYF
CDR3 DNA: TGTGCCAGCAGTTTCTACTCCGACAACATTCAGTACTTC

D gene: TRBD1
J gene: TRBJ2-2
clone size: many
V gene: TRBV7-8
CDR3 protein: CASSLGWGQGAKNTGELFF
CDR3 DNA: TGTGCCAGCAGCTTAGGTTGGGGACAGGGGGCGAAGAACACCGGGGAGCTGTTTTTT

D gene: TRBD1
J gene: TRBJ2-2
clone size: few
V gene: TRBV6-5
CDR3 protein: CASNPVGQFTGELFF
CDR3 DNA: TGTGCCAGCAATCCCGTGGGACAGTTCACCGGGGAGCTGTTTTTT